The T cell receptor (beta chain) under discussion was sequenced for a study of blood T cell repertoires in COVID-19. The wider study: T cells, B-cell-depleted T cells, or PBMCs supplied cDNA or gDNA.

The CDR3 has 15 amino acids. CDR1 and CDR2 from the germline V gene are LGHNT and FRNRAP. J lost 8 bases, V lost 8 bases, and 14 bases had no gene match. This table comes from immunoSEQ multiplex PCR, and its TCRdb copy is limited to in-frame clones, with some not included. The table shows tens of thousands of clones, with 86% occurring only once. The chain carries TRBV12-5 and TRBJ2-3, with 9 bases lining up with TRBD2. This receptor was obtained from a man aged 25 to 40 with acute or convalescent COVID-19. Sample: peripheral blood. DNA of the CDR3: TGTGCTAGTACTTTGAGTAGCGGGAGATGGAGTACGCAGTATTTT. This gives the protein CASTLSSGRWSTQYF.